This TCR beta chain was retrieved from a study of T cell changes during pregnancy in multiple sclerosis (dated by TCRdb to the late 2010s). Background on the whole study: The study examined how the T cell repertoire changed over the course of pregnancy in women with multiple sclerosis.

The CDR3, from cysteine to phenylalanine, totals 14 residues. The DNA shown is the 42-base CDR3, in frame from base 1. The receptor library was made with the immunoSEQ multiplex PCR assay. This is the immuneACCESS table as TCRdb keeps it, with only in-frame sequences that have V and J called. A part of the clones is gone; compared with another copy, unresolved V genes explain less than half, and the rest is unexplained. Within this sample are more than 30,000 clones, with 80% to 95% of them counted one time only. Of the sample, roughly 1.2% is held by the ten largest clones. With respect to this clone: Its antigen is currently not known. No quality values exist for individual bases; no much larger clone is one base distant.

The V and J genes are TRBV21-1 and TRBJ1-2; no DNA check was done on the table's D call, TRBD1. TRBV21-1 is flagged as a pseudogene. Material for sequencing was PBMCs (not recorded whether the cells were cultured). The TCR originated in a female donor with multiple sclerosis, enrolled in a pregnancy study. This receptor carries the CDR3 CASSKAKGRMGYTF. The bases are TGTGCCAGCAGCAAAGCAAAGGGGCGCATGGGCTACACCTTC.